The T cell receptor beta chain under discussion was sequenced for a study of T cell responses to AZD1222 COVID-19 vaccine. Study-wide results and limits: Two AZD1222 doses significantly raised spike-specific TCR breadth and depth over controls. Repertoire sampling happened only post peak T cell response. The donors showed a predominance of white British ancestry and of females, with possible underestimation of clonal diversity. Baseline seropositivity characterized only a handful of AZD1222 recipients.

Method: immunoSEQ multiplex PCR; TCRdb's copy keeps in-frame clones and lacks some. The sample carries 120,000 to 150,000 clones, 88% recorded once. Turning to this clone: Its antigen is unidentified.

This CDR3 is built from 14 residues. Unmatched junction bases numbered 4, after V lost 2 bases and J lost 9 bases. Germline CDR1 LGHDT, CDR2 YNNKEL (reference sequence). The source of this sequence is an adult who received the MenACWY meningococcal vaccine as a control. This chain connects TRBV3-1 (or the pseudogene TRBV3-2) to TRBJ2-4; 10 nucleotides match TRBD2. Material: peripheral blood, obtained 28 days after the second dose of the MenACWY control vaccine. CDR3 sequence: CASSQTSGKVIQYF. The CDR3 DNA reads as TGTGCCAGCAGCCAAACTAGCGGGAAGGTCATTCAGTACTTC.